This is a list of T cell receptor beta chains from one sample in a study of blood T cell repertoires in COVID-19. Profiled with immunoSEQ multiplex PCR; TCRdb holds only in-frame clones, not every one. This sample has under 200,000 clones, with approximately 85% found just once. Sequencing used peripheral blood. Receptor source: a woman older than 75 with acute or convalescent COVID-19. CDR3s leave out the opening cysteine and the closing phenylalanine or tryptophan. The D gene is left open where the match is weak. Part of the rows lack a size; the others show once, few, many or a class for expanded clones.

D gene,V gene,clone size,CDR3 protein
NA,TRBV19,once,ASSGGGDNQPQH
NA,TRBV5-4,few,ASSLTSRDSPLH
NA,TRBV27,NA,ASSFGWAGGSPLH
TRBD1,TRBV7-3,NA,ASSPGQNEKLF
NA,TRBV5-1,NA,ASSLDTADSIYT
NA,TRBV20-1,NA,SVNSGNTIY
NA,TRBV19,NA,ASSTHRERNTGELF
NA,TRBV5-1,NA,ASSPRPANYGYT
TRBD2,TRBV7-2,NA,ASSLEVTSGGTDTQY
TRBD2,TRBV30,NA,AWSVQWTSGAYNEQF
NA,TRBV5-5,NA,ASRPIFGGNYGYT
NA,TRBV28,once,ASSLLRQPQH
NA,TRBV7-6,once,ASSLTGITEAF